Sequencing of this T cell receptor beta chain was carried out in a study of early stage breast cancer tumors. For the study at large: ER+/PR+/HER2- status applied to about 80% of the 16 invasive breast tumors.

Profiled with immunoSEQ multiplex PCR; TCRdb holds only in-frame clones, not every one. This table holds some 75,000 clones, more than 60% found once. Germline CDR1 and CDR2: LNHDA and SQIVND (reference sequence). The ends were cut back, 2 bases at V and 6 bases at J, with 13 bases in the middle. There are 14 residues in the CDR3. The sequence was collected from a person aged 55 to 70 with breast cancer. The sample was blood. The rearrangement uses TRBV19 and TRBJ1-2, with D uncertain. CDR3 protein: CASSIFSNVDGYTF. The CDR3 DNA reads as TGTGCCAGTAGTATATTTAGCAACGTCGATGGCTACACCTTC.